Listed below are T cell receptor beta chains from one sample, sequenced in a study of CD8 T cells in Susac syndrome. TCRdb called the immunoSEQ multiplex PCR reads again in MiXCR, with one record for every CDR3 protein. This sample carries around 69,000 distinct CDR3 sequences, nearly 96% of them seen once, and the ten largest clones take roughly 0.11%. The sequencing input was CD4+ T cells from PBMCs. These receptors were collected from a human donor with multiple sclerosis. The CDR3 runs from the conserved cysteine through the conserved F or W. D genes are given only for firm matches. Size tells how often a clone was seen (once, few, many) or the class of an expanded clone, and some rows leave it out.

clone_size,j_call,cdr3_length,v_call,d_call,cdr3_nt,cdr3_aa
once,TRBJ1-1,14,TRBV6-5,-,TGTGCCAGCAGTGACCCTGGGGGAGGGACTGAAGCTTTCTTT,CASSDPGGGTEAFF
-,TRBJ2-5,14,TRBV15,TRBD2,TGTGCCACCAGTGCGGGGGGGGACCAAGAGACCCAGTACTTC,CATSAGGDQETQYF
-,TRBJ2-1,14,TRBV20-1,TRBD2,TGCAGTGCTGCTAACAGCGGGGGGTACAATGAGCAGTTCTTC,CSAANSGGYNEQFF
-,TRBJ1-4,12,TRBV4-1,-,TGCGCCAGCAGCCTCGTGGCGGAAAAACTGTTTTTT,CASSLVAEKLFF
-,TRBJ2-7,15,TRBV5-6,-,TGTGCCAGCACCCTACTGGGACGGGAGTCCAATGAGCAGTACTTC,CASTLLGRESNEQYF
-,TRBJ2-6,18,TRBV4-1,-,TGCGCCAGCAGCCAAGAGGGAACAGGGCTCTCTGGGGCCAACGTCCTGACTTTC,CASSQEGTGLSGANVLTF
-,TRBJ1-2,11,TRBV29-1,TRBD1,TGCAGCGTTCAGGGGGCTTATGGCTACACCTTC,CSVQGAYGYTF
once,TRBJ2-2,15,TRBV12-3/TRBV12-4,TRBD1,TGTGCCAGCAGTTTACCCCACAGGGGGTCCGGGGAGCTGTTTTTT,CASSLPHRGSGELFF
-,TRBJ2-2,12,TRBV7-2,-,TGTGCCAGCAGCTTAGCGGGAACTGTGCTGTTTTTT,CASSLAGTVLFF
-,TRBJ2-3,17,TRBV7-2,-,TGTGCCAGCAGCTTAGCCCGACAGGATTCGTTCAGAGATACGCAGTATTTT,CASSLARQDSFRDTQYF
few,TRBJ2-3,11,TRBV5-4,-,TGTGCCAGCAGCCCCGGGGATACGCAGTATTTT,CASSPGDTQYF
-,TRBJ2-7,11,TRBV12-3/TRBV12-4,TRBD1,TGTGCCAGCAGTTTTCGGGACAGGTGGTACTTC,CASSFRDRWYF
-,TRBJ1-1,15,TRBV4-2,-,TGTGCCAGCAGCCCCCCGCTTAGGGGAGGCACTGAAGCTTTCTTT,CASSPPLRGGTEAFF
-,TRBJ2-3,15,TRBV19,-,TGTGCCAGTAGTTTGTCGATGTCTAGCACAGATACGCAGTATTTT,CASSLSMSSTDTQYF
-,TRBJ2-3,14,TRBV7-6,-,TGTGCCAGCAGCTTAGTAGAAGGCCCAGATACGCAGTATTTT,CASSLVEGPDTQYF
-,TRBJ1-1,14,TRBV5-6,-,TGTGCCAGCAGCTTGGGGGCAGGGGACACTGAAGCTTTCTTT,CASSLGAGDTEAFF
-,TRBJ1-1,12,TRBV12-3/TRBV12-4,-,TGTGCCAGCAGCCCACGGGGGAGGGAAGCTTTCTTT,CASSPRGREAFF
-,TRBJ1-2,14,TRBV30,-,TGTGCCTGGAGTGTACGCCCCGGCCAGGCTGGCTACACCTTC,CAWSVRPGQAGYTF
-,TRBJ2-6,16,TRBV20-1,-,TGCAGTGCTGAGGAACAGGGAGGTTCCGGGGCCAACGTCCTGACTTTC,CSAEEQGGSGANVLTF
-,TRBJ2-1,16,TRBV2,-,TGTGCCAGCAGTTCTGCTTCTACAGGGTCCTACAATGAGCAGTTCTTC,CASSSASTGSYNEQFF
-,TRBJ2-3,11,TRBV29-1,-,TGCAGCGTGGGCAGCACAGATACGCAGTATTTT,CSVGSTDTQYF
-,TRBJ2-7,15,TRBV5-4,TRBD1,TGTGCCAGCGGCCGACAGGGACGAGGGAACTACGAGCAGTACTTC,CASGRQGRGNYEQYF
-,TRBJ1-6,19,TRBV7-8,TRBD1,TGTGCCAGCAGCTTTGCGCGCCGGGACAGGGGCCGGGGTGGTTCACCCCTCCACTTT,CASSFARRDRGRGGSPLHF
-,TRBJ2-2,13,TRBV3-1,-,TGTGCCAGCAGCCTAGGAGCCACCGGGGAGCTGTTTTTT,CASSLGATGELFF
-,TRBJ2-7,13,TRBV29-1,TRBD1,TGCAGCGTAGCATGGGACAGCTCCTACGAGCAGTACTTC,CSVAWDSSYEQYF
-,TRBJ1-2,14,TRBV12-3/TRBV12-4,-,TGTGCCAGCAGTAAACAGGGTTTCGACTATGGCTACACCTTC,CASSKQGFDYGYTF
once,TRBJ1-4,14,TRBV12-3/TRBV12-4,-,TGTGCCAGCAGTTTAGGCCTGCAGGGTGAAAAACTGTTTTTT,CASSLGLQGEKLFF
-,TRBJ2-5,13,TRBV12-3/TRBV12-4,-,TGTGCCAGCAGAAGAGCCGGGGGCGCGACCCAGTACTTC,CASRRAGGATQYF
-,TRBJ1-2,13,TRBV12-3/TRBV12-4,-,TGTGCCAGCAGTTTAACGGTCAACTATGGCTACACCTTC,CASSLTVNYGYTF
-,TRBJ2-7,14,TRBV2,-,TGTGCCAGCAGTTTCCGGGGGTCCCGGGACGAGCAGTACTTC,CASSFRGSRDEQYF
-,TRBJ2-3,15,TRBV25-1,-,TGTGCCAGCAGTGATCTGAGACTAGAAACAGATACGCAGTATTTT,CASSDLRLETDTQYF
-,TRBJ2-1,14,TRBV7-2,-,TGTGCCAGCAGCCTGCCGGGACACAAAGGGGAGCAGTTCTTC,CASSLPGHKGEQFF
-,TRBJ1-6,15,TRBV9,-,TGTGCCAGCAGCGTAGACGCGGGAATTAATTCACCCCTCCACTTT,CASSVDAGINSPLHF
-,TRBJ1-6,13,TRBV7-7,-,TGTGCTAGCAGCTTATCCCGGCGCGGTCCCCTCCACTTT,CASSLSRRGPLHF
-,TRBJ2-7,14,TRBV28,-,TGTGCCAGCAGCGGGAGAGGTGATTCCTACGAGCAGTACTTC,CASSGRGDSYEQYF